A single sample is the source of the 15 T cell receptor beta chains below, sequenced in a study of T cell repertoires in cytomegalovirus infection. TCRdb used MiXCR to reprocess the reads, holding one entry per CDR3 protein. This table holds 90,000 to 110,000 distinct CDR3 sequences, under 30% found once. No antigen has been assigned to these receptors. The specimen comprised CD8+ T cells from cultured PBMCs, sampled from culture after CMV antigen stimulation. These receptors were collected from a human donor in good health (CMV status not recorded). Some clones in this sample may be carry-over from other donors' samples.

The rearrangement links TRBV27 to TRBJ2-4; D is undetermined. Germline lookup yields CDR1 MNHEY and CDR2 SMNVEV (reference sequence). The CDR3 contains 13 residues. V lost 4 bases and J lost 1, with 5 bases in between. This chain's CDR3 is CASSSHAKNIQYF. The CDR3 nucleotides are TGTGCCAGCAGTTCCCACGCCAAAAACATTCAGTACTTC.

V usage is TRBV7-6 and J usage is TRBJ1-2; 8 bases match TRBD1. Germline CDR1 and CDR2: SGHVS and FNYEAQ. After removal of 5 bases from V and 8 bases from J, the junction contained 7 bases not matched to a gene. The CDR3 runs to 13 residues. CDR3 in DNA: TGTGCCAGCAGCCCAAGGACAGGGCCGGGCTACACCTTC. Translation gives CASSPRTGPGYTF.

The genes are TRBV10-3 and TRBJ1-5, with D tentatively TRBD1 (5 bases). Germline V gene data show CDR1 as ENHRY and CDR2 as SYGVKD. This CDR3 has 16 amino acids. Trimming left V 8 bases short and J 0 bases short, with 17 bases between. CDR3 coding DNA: TGTGCCATCCCCCCGTGGGGCACTTATAGCAATCAGCCCCAGCATTTT. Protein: CAIPPWGTYSNQPQHF.

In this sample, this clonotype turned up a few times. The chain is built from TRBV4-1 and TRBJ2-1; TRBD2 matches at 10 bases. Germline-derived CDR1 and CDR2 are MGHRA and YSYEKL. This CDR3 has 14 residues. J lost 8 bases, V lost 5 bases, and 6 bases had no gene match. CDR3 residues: CASSDERGGDEQFF. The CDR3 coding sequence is TGCGCCAGCAGCGACGAGCGGGGGGGCGATGAGCAGTTCTTC.

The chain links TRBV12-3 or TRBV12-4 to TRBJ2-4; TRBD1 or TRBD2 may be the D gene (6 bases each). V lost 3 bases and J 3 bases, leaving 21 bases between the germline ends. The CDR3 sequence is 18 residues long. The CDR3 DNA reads TGTGCCAGCAGTTTCCGGGTGGGGGGCGGCAGGGACAAAAACATTCAGTACTTC. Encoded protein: CASSFRVGGGRDKNIQYF.

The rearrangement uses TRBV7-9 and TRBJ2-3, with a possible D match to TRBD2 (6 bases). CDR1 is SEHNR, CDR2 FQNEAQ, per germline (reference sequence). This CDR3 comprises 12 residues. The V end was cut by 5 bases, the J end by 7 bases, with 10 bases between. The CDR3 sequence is CASSLGGNTQYF. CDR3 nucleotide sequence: TGTGCCAGCAGCCTCGGGGGAAATACGCAGTATTTT.

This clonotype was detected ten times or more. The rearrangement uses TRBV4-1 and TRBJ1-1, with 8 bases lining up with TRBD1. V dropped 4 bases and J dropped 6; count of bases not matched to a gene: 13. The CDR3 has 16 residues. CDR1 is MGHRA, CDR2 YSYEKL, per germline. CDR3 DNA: TGCGCCAGCAGCCTGACCAGGGGGCAAGTAGGCCCTGAAGCTTTCTTT. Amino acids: CASSLTRGQVGPEAFF.

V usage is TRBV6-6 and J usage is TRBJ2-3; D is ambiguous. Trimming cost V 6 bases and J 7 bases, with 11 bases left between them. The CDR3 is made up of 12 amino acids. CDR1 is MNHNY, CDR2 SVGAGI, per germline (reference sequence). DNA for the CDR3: TGTGCCAGCAGACGGTCCGTAAATACGCAGTATTTT. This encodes CASRRSVNTQYF.

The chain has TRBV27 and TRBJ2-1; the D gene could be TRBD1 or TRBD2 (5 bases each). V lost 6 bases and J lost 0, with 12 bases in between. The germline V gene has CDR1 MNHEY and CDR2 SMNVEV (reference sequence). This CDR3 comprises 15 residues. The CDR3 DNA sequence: TGTGCCAGCAGCCGGGACGCAAACTCCTACAATGAGCAGTTCTTC. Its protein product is CASSRDANSYNEQFF.

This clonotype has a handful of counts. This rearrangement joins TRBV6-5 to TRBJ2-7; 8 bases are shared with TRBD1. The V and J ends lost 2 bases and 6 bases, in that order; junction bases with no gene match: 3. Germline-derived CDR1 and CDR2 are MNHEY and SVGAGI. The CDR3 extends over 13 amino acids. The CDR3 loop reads CASSYGTGLEQYF. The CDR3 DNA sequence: TGTGCCAGCAGTTACGGGACAGGCCTCGAGCAGTACTTC.

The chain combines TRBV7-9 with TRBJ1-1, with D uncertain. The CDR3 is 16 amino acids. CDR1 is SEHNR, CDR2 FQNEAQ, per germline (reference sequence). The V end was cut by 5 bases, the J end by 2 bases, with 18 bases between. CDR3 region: CASSPLNRQVNTEAFF. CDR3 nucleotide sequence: TGTGCCAGCAGCCCACTTAACCGGCAGGTAAACACTGAAGCTTTCTTT.

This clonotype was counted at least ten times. The DNA of the CDR3 is TGCAGCGTTGAAGATTCAGAGACTAGCGGGGACTCGTACAATGAGCAGTTCTTC. The encoded protein is CSVEDSETSGDSYNEQFF. The chain employs TRBV29-1 and TRBJ2-1; 11 nucleotides match TRBD2. The germline V gene has CDR1 SQVTM and CDR2 ANQGSEA. J lost 4 bases, V lost 0 bases, and 11 bases had no gene match. The CDR3 covers 18 residues.

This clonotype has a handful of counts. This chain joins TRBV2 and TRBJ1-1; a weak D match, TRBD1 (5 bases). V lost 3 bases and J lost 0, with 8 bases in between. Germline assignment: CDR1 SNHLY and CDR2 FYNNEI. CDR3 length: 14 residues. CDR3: CASSEGRLNTEAFF. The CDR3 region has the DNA TGTGCCAGCAGTGAGGGACGGTTGAACACTGAAGCTTTCTTT.

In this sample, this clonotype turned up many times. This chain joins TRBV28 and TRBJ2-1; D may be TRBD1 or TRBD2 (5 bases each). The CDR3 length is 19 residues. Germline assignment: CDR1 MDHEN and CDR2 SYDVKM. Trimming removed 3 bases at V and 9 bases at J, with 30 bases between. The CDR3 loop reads CASSFEGFRGAKGVGEQFF. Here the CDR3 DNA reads TGTGCCAGCAGTTTTGAGGGGTTCCGGGGCGCGAAAGGGGTGGGTGAGCAGTTCTTC.

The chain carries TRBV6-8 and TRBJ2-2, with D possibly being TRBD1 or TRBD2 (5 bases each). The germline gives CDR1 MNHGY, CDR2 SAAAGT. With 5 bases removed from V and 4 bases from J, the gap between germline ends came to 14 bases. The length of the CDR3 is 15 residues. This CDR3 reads CASSPRGDRTGELFF. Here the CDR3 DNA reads TGTGCCAGCAGTCCGAGGGGAGATCGCACCGGGGAGCTGTTTTTT.